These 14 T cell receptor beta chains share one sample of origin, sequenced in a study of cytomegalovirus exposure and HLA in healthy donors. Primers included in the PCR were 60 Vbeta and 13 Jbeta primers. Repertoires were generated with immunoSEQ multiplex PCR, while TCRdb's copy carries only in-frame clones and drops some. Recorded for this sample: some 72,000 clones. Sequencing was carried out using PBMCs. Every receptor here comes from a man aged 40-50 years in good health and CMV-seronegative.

The CDR3 region is CASSLYGAGAGNEQFF. In nucleotides, the CDR3 is TGTGCCAGCAGTTTATATGGAGCGGGGGCGGGTAATGAGCAGTTCTTC. The rearrangement uses TRBV27 and TRBJ2-1; 8 nucleotides align to TRBD2. The V gene's germline CDR1 is MNHEY and CDR2 SMNVEV (reference sequence). The CDR3 has 16 amino acids. The V gene end was trimmed by 1 base and the J gene end by 7 bases; junction bases not matched to a gene: 9.

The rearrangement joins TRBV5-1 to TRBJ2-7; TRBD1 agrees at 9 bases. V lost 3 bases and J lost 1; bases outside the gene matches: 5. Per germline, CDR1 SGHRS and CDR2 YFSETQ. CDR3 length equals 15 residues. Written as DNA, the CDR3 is TGCGCCAGCAGCTGGGGGGACAGGGATTCCTACGAGCAGTACTTC. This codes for CASSWGDRDSYEQYF.

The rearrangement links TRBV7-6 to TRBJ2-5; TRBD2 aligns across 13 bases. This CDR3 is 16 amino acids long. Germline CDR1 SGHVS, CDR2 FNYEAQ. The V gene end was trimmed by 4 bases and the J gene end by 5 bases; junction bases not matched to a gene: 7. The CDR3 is CASSWTSGSGSETQYF. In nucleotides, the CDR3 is TGTGCCAGCAGCTGGACTAGCGGGAGCGGGTCGGAGACCCAGTACTTC. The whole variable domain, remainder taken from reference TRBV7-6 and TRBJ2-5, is GAGVSQSPRYKVTKRGQDVALRCDPISGHVSLYWYRQALGQGPEFLTYFNYEAQQDKSGLPNDRFSAERPEGSISTLTIQRTEQRDSAMYRCASSWTSGSGSETQYFGPGTRLLVL.

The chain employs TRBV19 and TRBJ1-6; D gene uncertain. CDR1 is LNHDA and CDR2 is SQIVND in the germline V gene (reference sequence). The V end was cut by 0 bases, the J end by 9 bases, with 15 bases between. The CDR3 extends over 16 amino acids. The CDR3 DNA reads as TGTGCCAGTAGTATAGAAAACGGGAGGCAAGGTTCACCCCTCCACTTT. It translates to CASSIENGRQGSPLHF.

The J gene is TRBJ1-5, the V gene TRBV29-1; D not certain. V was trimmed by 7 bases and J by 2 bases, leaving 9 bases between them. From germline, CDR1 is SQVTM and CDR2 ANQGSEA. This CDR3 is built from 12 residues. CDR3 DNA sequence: TGCAGCGCGGTTTTGGGCAATCAGCCCCAGCATTTT. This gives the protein CSAVLGNQPQHF.

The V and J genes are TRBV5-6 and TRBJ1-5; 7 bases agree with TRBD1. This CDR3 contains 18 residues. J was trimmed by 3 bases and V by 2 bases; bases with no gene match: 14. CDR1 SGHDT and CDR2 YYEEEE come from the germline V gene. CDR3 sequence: CASSFYQGGRLINQPQHF. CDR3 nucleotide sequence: TGTGCCAGCAGCTTTTACCAGGGGGGACGCCTCATCAATCAGCCCCAGCATTTT. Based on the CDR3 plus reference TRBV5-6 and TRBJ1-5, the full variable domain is DAGVTQSPTHLIKTRGQQVTLRCSPKSGHDTVSWYQQALGQGPQFIFQYYEEEERQRGNFPDRFSGHQFPNYSSELNVNALLLGDSALYLCASSFYQGGRLINQPQHFGDGTRLSIL.

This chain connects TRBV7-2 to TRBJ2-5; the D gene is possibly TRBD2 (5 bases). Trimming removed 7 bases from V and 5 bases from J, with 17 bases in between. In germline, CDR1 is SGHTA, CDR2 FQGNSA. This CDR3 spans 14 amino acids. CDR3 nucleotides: TGTGCCAGCAAATTGCAGAGGGCCTGGGAGACCCAGTACTTC. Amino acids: CASKLQRAWETQYF.

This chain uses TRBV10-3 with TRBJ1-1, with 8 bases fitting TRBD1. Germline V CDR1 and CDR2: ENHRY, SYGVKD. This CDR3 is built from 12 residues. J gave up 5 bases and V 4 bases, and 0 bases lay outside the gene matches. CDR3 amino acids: CAISGTGTEAFF. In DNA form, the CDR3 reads TGTGCCATCAGTGGGACAGGGACTGAAGCTTTCTTT.

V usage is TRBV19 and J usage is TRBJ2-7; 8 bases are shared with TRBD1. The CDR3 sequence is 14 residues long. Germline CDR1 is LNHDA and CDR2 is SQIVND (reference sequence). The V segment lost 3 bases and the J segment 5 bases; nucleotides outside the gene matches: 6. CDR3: CASSIGQGVHEQYF. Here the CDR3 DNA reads TGTGCCAGTAGTATTGGACAGGGTGTCCACGAGCAGTACTTC.

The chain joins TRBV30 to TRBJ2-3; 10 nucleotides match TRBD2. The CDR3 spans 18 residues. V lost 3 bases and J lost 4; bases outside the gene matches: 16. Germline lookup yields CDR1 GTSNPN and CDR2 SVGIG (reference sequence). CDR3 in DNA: TGTGCCTGGAGGCCGACGGAAAGATTAGCGGGAGGAGCAGATACGCAGTATTTT. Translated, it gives CAWRPTERLAGGADTQYF.

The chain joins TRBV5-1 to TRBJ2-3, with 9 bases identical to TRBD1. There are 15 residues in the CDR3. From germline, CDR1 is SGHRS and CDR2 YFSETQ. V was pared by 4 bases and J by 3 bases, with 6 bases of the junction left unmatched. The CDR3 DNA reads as TGCGCCAGCAGCGAGGGACAGGGCGGGACAGATACGCAGTATTTT. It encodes CASSEGQGGTDTQYF.

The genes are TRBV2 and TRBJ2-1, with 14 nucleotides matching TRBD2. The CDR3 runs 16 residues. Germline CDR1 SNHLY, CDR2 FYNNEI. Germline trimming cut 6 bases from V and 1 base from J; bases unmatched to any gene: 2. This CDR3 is CASRGLAGASYNEQFF. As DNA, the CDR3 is TGTGCCAGCAGGGGACTAGCGGGAGCATCCTACAATGAGCAGTTCTTC.

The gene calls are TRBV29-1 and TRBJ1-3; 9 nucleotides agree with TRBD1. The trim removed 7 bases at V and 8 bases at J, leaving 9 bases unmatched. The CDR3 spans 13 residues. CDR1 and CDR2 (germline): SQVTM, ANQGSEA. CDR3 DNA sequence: TGCAGCGCGGGACAGGGCATCGGGGACACCATATATTTT. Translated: CSAGQGIGDTIYF.

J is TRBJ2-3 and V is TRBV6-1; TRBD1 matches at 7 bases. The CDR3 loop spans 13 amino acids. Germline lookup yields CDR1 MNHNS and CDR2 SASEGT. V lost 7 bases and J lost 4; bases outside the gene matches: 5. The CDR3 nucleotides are TGTGCCAGCAACCGACAGGGCCCAGATACGCAGTATTTT. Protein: CASNRQGPDTQYF.